These T cell receptor beta chains were read from a single sample in a study of vaccination and CD4 T cells after COVID-19. TCRdb processed the PCR reads anew with MiXCR; each CDR3 protein has one entry. The repertoire consists of fewer than 13,000 distinct CDR3 sequences, with roughly 31% occurring once and the leading ten covering more than 7%. These receptors' antigens are unknown. The sample comprised CD4+ T cells from blood, cultured in vitro. The receptors here all came from a human donor who had recovered from COVID-19. Both conserved end residues are part of each CDR3. The order of the fields is J gene, clone size, V gene, D gene, CDR3 length, CDR3 protein, CDR3 DNA. D genes are given only for firm matches. Clone size, where shown, is once, few, many, or a class for clones that have expanded.

j_gene: TRBJ2-2
abundance: -
v_gene: TRBV2
d_gene: TRBD1
len: 13
CDR3aa: CASSVQGAGELFF
CDR3nt: TGTGCCAGCAGTGTCCAGGGGGCCGGGGAGCTGTTTTTT

j_gene: TRBJ2-7
abundance: -
v_gene: TRBV6-5
d_gene: -
len: 14
CDR3aa: CASSFNRGGKEQYF
CDR3nt: TGTGCCAGCAGTTTTAACAGGGGGGGTAAGGAGCAGTACTTC

j_gene: TRBJ1-2
abundance: few
v_gene: TRBV19
d_gene: -
len: 13
CDR3aa: CASSIGFNYGYTF
CDR3nt: TGTGCCAGTAGTATAGGGTTCAACTATGGCTACACCTTC

j_gene: TRBJ2-3
abundance: few
v_gene: TRBV7-8
d_gene: -
len: 15
CDR3aa: CASSLMSSAGDTQYF
CDR3nt: TGTGCCAGCAGCTTAATGTCTAGCGCAGGAGATACGCAGTATTTT

j_gene: TRBJ2-5
abundance: medium-sized
v_gene: TRBV27
d_gene: -
len: 13
CDR3aa: CASSTGFGETQYF
CDR3nt: TGTGCCAGCAGTACAGGTTTTGGAGAGACCCAGTACTTC

j_gene: TRBJ2-7
abundance: few
v_gene: TRBV27
d_gene: TRBD1
len: 13
CDR3aa: CASSFRDRAEQYF
CDR3nt: TGTGCCAGCAGTTTCAGGGACAGGGCCGAGCAGTACTTC

j_gene: TRBJ1-1
abundance: -
v_gene: TRBV7-8
d_gene: -
len: 16
CDR3aa: CASSPTSMTGNTEAFF
CDR3nt: TGTGCCAGCAGCCCGACGTCCATGACAGGGAACACTGAAGCTTTCTTT

j_gene: TRBJ1-2
abundance: medium-sized
v_gene: TRBV7-2
d_gene: -
len: 13
CDR3aa: CASSPDGNYGYTF
CDR3nt: TGTGCCAGCAGCCCGGACGGAAACTATGGCTACACCTTC

j_gene: TRBJ2-5
abundance: few
v_gene: TRBV7-9
d_gene: TRBD2
len: 13
CDR3aa: CASSQLAGETQYF
CDR3nt: TGTGCCAGCAGCCAGCTAGCGGGAGAGACCCAGTACTTC

j_gene: TRBJ2-1
abundance: -
v_gene: TRBV20-1
d_gene: -
len: 15
CDR3aa: CSARDLGRSYNEQFF
CDR3nt: TGCAGTGCTAGGGACTTGGGACGCTCCTACAATGAGCAGTTCTTC

j_gene: TRBJ2-2
abundance: -
v_gene: TRBV6-4
d_gene: TRBD1
len: 14
CDR3aa: CASRRQGDTGELFF
CDR3nt: TGTGCCAGCAGGAGGCAGGGGGACACCGGGGAGCTGTTTTTT

j_gene: TRBJ2-3
abundance: -
v_gene: TRBV28
d_gene: TRBD2
len: 14
CDR3aa: CASSPSGSADTQYF
CDR3nt: TGTGCCAGCAGCCCTAGCGGGAGTGCAGATACGCAGTATTTT

j_gene: TRBJ1-1
abundance: few
v_gene: TRBV5-6
d_gene: -
len: 14
CDR3aa: CASSLGPAVAEAFF
CDR3nt: TGTGCCAGCAGCTTGGGGCCGGCAGTCGCTGAAGCTTTCTTT